Each of the 21 T cell receptor beta chains below was sequenced from the same sample in a study of OX40 agonist ivuxolimab in advanced cancers. The library relied on the immunoSEQ multiplex PCR assay. Sourced from immuneACCESS, this table was stored by TCRdb with only in-frame sequences that have V and J called. A share of the clones is absent; for the studies checked, an unresolved V gene accounts for under half, and the remainder has no known explanation. The sample records roughly 53,000 clones, approximately 84% of which are singletons. The ten top clones hold around an eighth of the sample. The source material was CD4+ or CD8+ T cells sorted from blood, sampled in a trial of the OX40 agonist ivuxolimab. The receptors derive from an adult with an advanced solid tumor such as melanoma, head and neck, liver or kidney cancer.

The chain links TRBV18 to TRBJ1-1; D is possibly TRBD1 (5 bases). V gave up 5 bases and J gave up 5 bases, with 12 bases separating them. The CDR3 has 13 residues. Looked up from germline, CDR1 is KGHSH and CDR2 is LQKENI. CDR3 residues: CASSGAVGTEAFF. DNA of the CDR3: TGTGCCAGCTCAGGGGCGGTTGGAACTGAAGCTTTCTTT.

This sequence joins TRBV21-1 and TRBJ2-5; TRBD1 was called by the table and not checked on the DNA. TRBV21-1 is labeled a pseudogene. The CDR3 loop spans 17 amino acids. DNA of the CDR3: TGTGCCACCTCAATTAACCCCGGGACAGGCGGCGAGGAGACCCAGTACTTC. Its protein is CATSINPGTGGEETQYF.

This clone was picked up a small number of times. The CDR3 is CASSQDETGAARNIQYF. The CDR3, as DNA: TGCGCCAGCAGCCAAGATGAGACAGGGGCCGCTCGGAACATTCAGTACTTC. The chain joins TRBV4-1 to TRBJ2-4; the match to TRBD1 covers 8 bases. Germline V gene sequence: CDR1 MGHRA, CDR2 YSYEKL. The trim removed 0 bases at V and 7 bases at J, leaving 11 bases unmatched. This CDR3 has 17 residues.

Of note for this clone: The same CDR3 also results from other DNA sequences found in this sample. The chain couples TRBV5-1 to TRBJ1-1; D is unresolved. The CDR3 totals 14 residues. V was pared by 0 bases and J by 1 base, with 7 bases between. CDR1 and CDR2 (germline): SGHRS, YFSETQ. CDR3 sequence (DNA): TGCGCCAGCAGCTTGGGGCGGGGGAACACTGAAGCTTTCTTT. It yields the protein CASSLGRGNTEAFF.

CDR3 bases: TGTGCCAGCAGCGGACTTGGGGGAGAGGACGAGCAGTACTTC. Its protein is CASSGLGGEDEQYF. This chain links TRBV6-1 with TRBJ2-7; possibly TRBD1 or TRBD2 for D (5 bases each). V gave up 6 bases and J gave up 5 bases, with 17 bases separating them. The CDR3 totals 14 residues. CDR1 and CDR2 (germline): MNHNS, SASEGT.

This sequence joins TRBV4-2 and TRBJ2-5, with D tentatively TRBD2 (6 bases). V was pared by 3 bases and J by 3 bases, with 17 bases between. CDR3 size: 16 residues. CDR1 is LGHNA, CDR2 YNFKEQ, per germline. The CDR3 spells CASSQRPGASEETQYF. In nucleotides, the CDR3 is TGTGCCAGCAGCCAGCGCCCCGGGGCTAGCGAAGAGACCCAGTACTTC.

This clone was counted a few times. V usage is TRBV2 and J usage is TRBJ1-5; D is unclear. The germline gives CDR1 SNHLY, CDR2 FYNNEI. V lost 6 bases and J 9 bases, leaving 15 bases between the germline ends. The CDR3 consists of 13 residues. The CDR3 here is CASSGRPDSPQHF. As DNA, the CDR3 is TGTGCCAGCAGCGGCAGACCGGATTCGCCCCAGCATTTT.

V usage is TRBV25-1 and J usage is TRBJ2-3; D is uncertain. Deletions cut 3 bases from V and 6 bases from J, with 10 bases between. Germline values: CDR1 MGHDK, CDR2 SYGVNS. This CDR3 region has 13 residues. CDR3 nucleotides: TGTGCCAGCAGTGAGGCGTCGCGGGATACGCAGTATTTT. Translation gives CASSEASRDTQYF.

V and J are TRBV6-6 and TRBJ1-2; D is undetermined. In germline, CDR1 is MNHNY, CDR2 SVGAGI (reference sequence). Trimming pared 3 bases from V and 2 bases from J, leaving 7 bases between. The CDR3 has 13 amino acids. CDR3 residues: CASSYGVNYGYTF. DNA for the CDR3: TGTGCCAGCAGTTATGGGGTGAACTATGGCTACACCTTC.

The CDR3, as DNA: TGTGCCAGCAGCCGTTCCGGACAGGGGGCGCTGGAGAAGTTCTTC. Amino acids: CASSRSGQGALEKFF. This chain connects TRBV6-5 to TRBJ2-1; TRBD1 matches 11 bases. CDR3 length equals 15 residues. The junction had 15 bases not matched to a gene; V was cut back by 6 bases and J by 14 bases. Looked up from germline, CDR1 is MNHEY and CDR2 is SVGAGI.

J is TRBJ2-7 and V is TRBV10-3; D remains unclear. From germline, CDR1 is ENHRY and CDR2 SYGVKD. The CDR3 is 12 amino acids. The V end was cut by 2 bases, the J end by 7 bases, with 9 bases between. The CDR3, as DNA: TGTGCCATCAGTGAGGAGTTGTGGGAGCAGTACTTC. Translated, it gives CAISEELWEQYF.

The rearrangement links TRBV7-9 to TRBJ2-5; D is tentatively TRBD1 or TRBD2 (5 bases each). Per germline, CDR1 SEHNR and CDR2 FQNEAQ (reference sequence). The CDR3 is made up of 14 amino acids. Trimming took 5 bases from V and 5 from J, leaving 15 bases between them. CDR3 protein: CASSPSWGRETQYF. The CDR3 coding sequence is TGTGCCAGCAGCCCTAGCTGGGGCCGGGAGACCCAGTACTTC.

The chain has TRBV7-6 and TRBJ1-1, with TRBD1 matching over 9 bases. Germline loops: CDR1 SGHVS, CDR2 FNYEAQ. This CDR3 spans 14 amino acids. Germline trimming cut 5 bases from V and 4 bases from J; bases unmatched to any gene: 5. For the CDR3, the DNA is TGTGCCAGCAGCACGGGACAGGGAAGCACTGAAGCTTTCTTT. Its translation: CASSTGQGSTEAFF.

The chain employs TRBV6-1 and TRBJ1-1; D perhaps matches TRBD1 (5 bases). V dropped 0 bases and J dropped 3 bases, with 11 bases sitting between them. This CDR3 comprises 15 residues. Looked up from germline, CDR1 is MNHNS and CDR2 is SASEGT. CDR3 coding DNA: TGTGCCAGCAGTGAAGCGGTTGGGGGGGACACTGAAGCTTTCTTT. It yields the protein CASSEAVGGDTEAFF.

The chain is built from TRBV30 and TRBJ1-1; no clear D. Looked up from germline, CDR1 is GTSNPN and CDR2 is SVGIG (reference sequence). This CDR3 is built from 13 residues. Trimming took 4 bases from V and 1 from J, leaving 10 bases between them. CDR3 residues: CAWTRLTNTEAFF. CDR3 in DNA: TGTGCCTGGACCAGACTTACGAACACTGAAGCTTTCTTT.

The rearrangement uses TRBV19 and TRBJ2-6; D not resolved. The V end lost 2 bases, the J end lost 4 bases, and 9 bases lay between the germline ends. The CDR3 consists of 15 residues. CDR1 and CDR2 from the germline V gene are LNHDA and SQIVND (reference sequence). CDR3 amino acids: CASSIIQKGANVLTF. DNA of the CDR3: TGTGCCAGTAGTATAATCCAAAAGGGGGCCAACGTCCTGACTTTC. The complete variable domain, with remaining parts taken from reference TRBV19 and TRBJ2-6, reads DGGITQSPKYLFRKEGQNVTLSCEQNLNHDAMYWYRQDPGQGLRLIYYSQIVNDFQKGDIAEGYSVSREKKESFPLTVTSAQKNPTAFYLCASSIIQKGANVLTFGAGSRLTVL.

The chain has TRBV5-4 and TRBJ2-7; 8 bases agree with TRBD1. The germline CDR1 and CDR2 sequences are SGHNT and YYREEE (reference sequence). The CDR3 totals 14 residues. Germline trimming cut 1 base from V and 6 bases from J; bases unmatched to any gene: 6. The CDR3 DNA follows: TGTGCCAGCAGCTTGAAACAGGGGGTTAGCGAGCAGTACTTC. As protein: CASSLKQGVSEQYF.

This sequence joins TRBV5-1 and TRBJ2-2; tentatively, D is TRBD1 or TRBD2 (6 bases each). The V end lost 9 bases, the J end lost 1 base, and 13 bases lay between the germline ends. The germline gives CDR1 SGHRS, CDR2 YFSETQ. This CDR3 is built from 14 residues. CDR3 sequence (DNA): TGCGCCACCGGGGGCGACGGGAACACCGGGGAGCTGTTTTTT. Its translation: CATGGDGNTGELFF.

The CDR3 nucleotides read TGTGCCAGCAGCTCCCTCCCCGAGGATACGCAGTATTTT. Its translation is CASSSLPEDTQYF. V gene TRBV7-3 combines with J gene TRBJ2-3; no clear D. CDR1 SGHTA and CDR2 FQGTGA come from the germline V gene. The CDR3 sequence is 13 residues long. The V and J ends lost 4 bases and 6 bases respectively, with 11 bases between them.

This clone was recorded a few times. The rearrangement uses TRBV5-1 and TRBJ2-7, with a tentative D call TRBD2 (7 bases). This CDR3 contains 17 residues. V lost 1 base and J 4 bases, leaving 21 bases between the germline ends. Germline V gene data show CDR1 as SGHRS and CDR2 as YFSETQ. CDR3 coding DNA: TGCGCCAGCAGCTTGTGGTTCCCCCCAGCGGGACAATACGAGCAGTACTTC. Translated, it gives CASSLWFPPAGQYEQYF.

This chain connects TRBV6-5 to TRBJ2-1; possibly TRBD2 for D (6 bases). The germline V gene encodes CDR1 MNHEY and CDR2 SVGAGI. The CDR3 sequence is 12 residues long. Trimming removed 6 bases from V and 12 bases from J, with 15 bases in between. The CDR3 loop is CASSSDWRAQFF. The CDR3 DNA is TGTGCCAGCAGCTCCGACTGGAGGGCGCAGTTCTTC.